This record concerns one TCR beta chain sequence. The data are from a study of blood T cell repertoires in COVID-19. Measured with immunoSEQ multiplex PCR; TCRdb has only the in-frame clones, and not every one. This repertoire shows more than 200,000 clones, over 75% found once; its top ten account for about 2.1%. The TCR originated in a woman aged 40 to 50 who had recovered from COVID-19. What was sequenced was peripheral blood.

CDR3 in amino acids: CASSLGGQGKNYGYTF. The CDR3 coding sequence is TGTGCCAGCAGCTTAGGCGGACAGGGGAAGAACTATGGCTACACCTTC. V is TRBV7-2 and J is TRBJ1-2, with 9 positions matching TRBD1. In germline, CDR1 is SGHTA, CDR2 FQGNSA. The CDR3 totals 16 residues. V dropped 1 base and J dropped 2; count of bases not matched to a gene: 5.